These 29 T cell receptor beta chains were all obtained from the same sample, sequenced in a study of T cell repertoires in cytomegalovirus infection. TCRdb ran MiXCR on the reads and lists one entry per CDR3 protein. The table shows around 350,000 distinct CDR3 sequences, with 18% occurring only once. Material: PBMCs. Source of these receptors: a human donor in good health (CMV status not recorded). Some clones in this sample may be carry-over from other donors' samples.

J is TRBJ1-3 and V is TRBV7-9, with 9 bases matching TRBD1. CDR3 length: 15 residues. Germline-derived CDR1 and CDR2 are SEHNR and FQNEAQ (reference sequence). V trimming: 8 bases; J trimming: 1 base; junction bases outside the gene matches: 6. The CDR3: CASATGGASGNTIYF. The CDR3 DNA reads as TGTGCCAGCGCTACAGGGGGCGCTTCTGGAAACACCATATATTTT.

The CDR3 protein is CASSLGGHIYEQYF. The CDR3 DNA sequence: TGTGCCAGCAGCTTGGGGGGGCATATCTACGAGCAGTACTTC. The chain carries TRBV5-5 and TRBJ2-7; D is perhaps TRBD1 (6 bases). Germline V CDR1 and CDR2: SGHKS, YYEKEE (reference sequence). The CDR3 runs 14 residues. Trimming took 0 bases from V and 3 from J, leaving 10 bases between them.

DNA for the CDR3: TGTGCCAGTAGTATAGGGAGGACTGAAACCTACGAGCAGTACTTC. Protein: CASSIGRTETYEQYF. The gene calls are TRBV19 and TRBJ2-7; maybe TRBD2 (5 bases). CDR3 length: 15 residues. Germline V lookup: CDR1 LNHDA, CDR2 SQIVND (reference sequence). V shed 1 base and J shed 2 bases, with 12 bases lying between them.

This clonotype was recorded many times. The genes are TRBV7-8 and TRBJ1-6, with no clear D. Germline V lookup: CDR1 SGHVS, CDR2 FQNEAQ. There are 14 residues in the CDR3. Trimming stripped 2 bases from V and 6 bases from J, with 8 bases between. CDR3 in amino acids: CASSLLDGNSPLHF. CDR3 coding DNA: TGTGCCAGCAGCTTACTGGACGGTAATTCACCCCTCCACTTT.

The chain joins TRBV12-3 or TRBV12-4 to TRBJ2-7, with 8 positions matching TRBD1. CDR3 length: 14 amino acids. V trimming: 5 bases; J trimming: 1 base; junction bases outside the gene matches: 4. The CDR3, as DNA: TGTGCCAGCAGTAGGGACAGGCGTTCCTACGAGCAGTACTTC. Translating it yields CASSRDRRSYEQYF.

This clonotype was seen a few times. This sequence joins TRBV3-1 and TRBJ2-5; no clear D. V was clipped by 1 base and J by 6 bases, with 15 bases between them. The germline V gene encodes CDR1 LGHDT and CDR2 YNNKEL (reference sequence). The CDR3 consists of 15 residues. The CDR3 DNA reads TGTGCCAGCAGCCAAGGATCCTTACACGAAAAGACCCAGTACTTC. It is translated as CASSQGSLHEKTQYF.

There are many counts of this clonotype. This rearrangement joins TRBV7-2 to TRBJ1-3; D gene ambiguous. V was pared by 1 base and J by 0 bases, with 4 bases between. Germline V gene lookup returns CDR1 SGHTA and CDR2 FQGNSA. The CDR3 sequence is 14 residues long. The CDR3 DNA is TGTGCCAGCAGCTTAGACAGCTCTGGAAACACCATATATTTT. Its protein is CASSLDSSGNTIYF. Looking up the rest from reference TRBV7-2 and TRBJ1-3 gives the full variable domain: GAGVSQSPSNKVTEKGKDVELRCDPISGHTALYWYRQSLGQGLEFLIYFQGNSAPDKSGLPSDRFSAERTGGSVSTLTIQRTQQEDSAVYLCASSLDSSGNTIYFGEGSWLTVV.

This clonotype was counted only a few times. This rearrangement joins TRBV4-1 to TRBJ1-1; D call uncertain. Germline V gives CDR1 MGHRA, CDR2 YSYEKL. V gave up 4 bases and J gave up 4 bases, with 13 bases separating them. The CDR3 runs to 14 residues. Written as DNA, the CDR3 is TGCGCCAGCAGCCCAGGAGTAGGAAGCACTGAAGCTTTCTTT. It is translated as CASSPGVGSTEAFF.

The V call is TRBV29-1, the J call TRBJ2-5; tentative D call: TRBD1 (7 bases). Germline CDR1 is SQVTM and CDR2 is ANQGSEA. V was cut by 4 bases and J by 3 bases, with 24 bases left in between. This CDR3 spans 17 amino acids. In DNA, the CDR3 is TGCAGCGTTGGGGGAGCCGCCAGGGGGGCTACCGAAGAGACCCAGTACTTC. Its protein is CSVGGAARGATEETQYF.

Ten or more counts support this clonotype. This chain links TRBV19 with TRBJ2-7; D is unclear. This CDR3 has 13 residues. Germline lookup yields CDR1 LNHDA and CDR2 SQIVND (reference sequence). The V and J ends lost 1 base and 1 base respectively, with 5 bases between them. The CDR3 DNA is TGTGCCAGTAGTATAGTGAGTTCCTACGAGCAGTACTTC. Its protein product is CASSIVSSYEQYF.

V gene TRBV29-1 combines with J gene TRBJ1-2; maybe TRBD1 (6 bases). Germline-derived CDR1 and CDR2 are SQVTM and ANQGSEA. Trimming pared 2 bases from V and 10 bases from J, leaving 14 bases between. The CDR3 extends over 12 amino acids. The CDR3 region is CSVEKGGRLYTF. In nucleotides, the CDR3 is TGCAGCGTTGAAAAAGGGGGACGGCTCTACACCTTC.

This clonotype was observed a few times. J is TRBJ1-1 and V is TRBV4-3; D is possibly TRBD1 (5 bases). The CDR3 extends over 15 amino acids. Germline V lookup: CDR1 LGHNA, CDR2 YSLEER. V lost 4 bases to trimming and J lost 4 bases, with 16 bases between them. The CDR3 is CASSPDLGVLTEAFF. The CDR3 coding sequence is TGCGCCAGCAGCCCCGATTTAGGGGTTCTCACTGAAGCTTTCTTT.

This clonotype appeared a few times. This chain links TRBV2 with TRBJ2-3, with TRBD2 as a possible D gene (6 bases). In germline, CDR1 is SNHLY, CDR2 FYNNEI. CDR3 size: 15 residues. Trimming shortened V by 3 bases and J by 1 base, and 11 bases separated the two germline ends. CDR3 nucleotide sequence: TGTGCCAGCAGTGAGGAGCGGGCTCGCACAGATACGCAGTATTTT. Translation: CASSEERARTDTQYF.

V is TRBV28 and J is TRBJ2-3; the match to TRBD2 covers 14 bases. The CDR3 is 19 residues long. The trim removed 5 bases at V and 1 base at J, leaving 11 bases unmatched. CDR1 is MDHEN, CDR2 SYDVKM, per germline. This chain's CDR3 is CASSPLSGTSGGRTDTQYF. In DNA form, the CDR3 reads TGTGCCAGCAGTCCTTTATCCGGGACTAGCGGGGGCCGCACAGATACGCAGTATTTT.

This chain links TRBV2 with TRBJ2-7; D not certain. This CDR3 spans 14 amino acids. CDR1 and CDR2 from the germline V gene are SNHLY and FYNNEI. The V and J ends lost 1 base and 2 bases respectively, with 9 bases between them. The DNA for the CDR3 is TGTGCCAGCAGTGAAGTCCGACAAACCTACGAGCAGTACTTC. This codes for CASSEVRQTYEQYF.

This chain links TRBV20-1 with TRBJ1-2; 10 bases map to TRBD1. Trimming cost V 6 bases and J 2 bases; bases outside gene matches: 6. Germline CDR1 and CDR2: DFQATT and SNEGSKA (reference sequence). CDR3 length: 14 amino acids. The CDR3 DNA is TGCAGTGCGTCCCGGGACAGGGGAAACTATGGCTACACCTTC. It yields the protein CSASRDRGNYGYTF.

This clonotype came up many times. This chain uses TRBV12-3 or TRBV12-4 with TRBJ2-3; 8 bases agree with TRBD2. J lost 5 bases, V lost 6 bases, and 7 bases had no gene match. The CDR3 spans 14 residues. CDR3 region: CASSRSGGGDTQYF. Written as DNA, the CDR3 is TGTGCCAGCAGCCGAAGCGGGGGAGGAGATACGCAGTATTTT.

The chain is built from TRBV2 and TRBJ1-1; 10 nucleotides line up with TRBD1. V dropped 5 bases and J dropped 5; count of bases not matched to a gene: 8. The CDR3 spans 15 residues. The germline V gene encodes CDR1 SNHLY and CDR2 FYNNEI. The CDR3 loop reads CASSPRQGARTEAFF. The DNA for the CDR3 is TGTGCCAGCAGTCCACGACAGGGGGCGCGAACTGAAGCTTTCTTT.

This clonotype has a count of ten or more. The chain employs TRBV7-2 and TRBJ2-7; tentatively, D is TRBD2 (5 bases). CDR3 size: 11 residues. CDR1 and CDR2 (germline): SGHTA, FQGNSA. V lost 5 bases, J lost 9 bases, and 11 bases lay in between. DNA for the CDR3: TGTGCCAGCAGCGAACTCCGGGGGCAGTACTTC. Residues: CASSELRGQYF.

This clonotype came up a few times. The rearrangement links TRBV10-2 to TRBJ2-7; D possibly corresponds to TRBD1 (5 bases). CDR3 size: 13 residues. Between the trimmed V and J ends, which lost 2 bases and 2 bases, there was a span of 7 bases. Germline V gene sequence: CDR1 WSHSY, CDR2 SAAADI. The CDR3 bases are TGCGCCAGCAGTGAGCAGGGAACCTACGAGCAGTACTTC. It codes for CASSEQGTYEQYF.

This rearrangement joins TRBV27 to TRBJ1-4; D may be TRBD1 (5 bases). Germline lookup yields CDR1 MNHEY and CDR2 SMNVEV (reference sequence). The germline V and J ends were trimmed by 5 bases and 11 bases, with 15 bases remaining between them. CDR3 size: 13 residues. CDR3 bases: TGTGCCAGCAGTCAGGGTCGGGGAAGGAAACTGTTTTTT. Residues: CASSQGRGRKLFF.

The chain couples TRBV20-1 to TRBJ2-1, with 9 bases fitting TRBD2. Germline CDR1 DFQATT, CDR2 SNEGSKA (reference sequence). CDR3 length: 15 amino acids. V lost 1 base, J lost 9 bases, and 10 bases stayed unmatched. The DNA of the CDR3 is TGCAGTGCTAGAGGGGTTGCGGGAGGGATTAGTGAGCAGTTCTTC. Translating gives CSARGVAGGISEQFF.

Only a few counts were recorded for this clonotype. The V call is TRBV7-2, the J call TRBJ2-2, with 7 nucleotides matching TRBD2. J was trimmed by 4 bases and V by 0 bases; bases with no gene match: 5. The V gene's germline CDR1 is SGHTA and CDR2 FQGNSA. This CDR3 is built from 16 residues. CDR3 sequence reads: CASSLAGGVFTGELFF. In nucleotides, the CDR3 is TGTGCCAGCAGCTTAGCGGGAGGGGTCTTCACCGGGGAGCTGTTTTTT.

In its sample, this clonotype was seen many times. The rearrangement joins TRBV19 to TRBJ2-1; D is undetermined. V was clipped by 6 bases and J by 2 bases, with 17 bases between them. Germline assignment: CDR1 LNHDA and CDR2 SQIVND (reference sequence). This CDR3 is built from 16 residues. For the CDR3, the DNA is TGTGCCAGTAGAGTCGGTAGCCATCTTACCTACAATGAGCAGTTCTTC. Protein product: CASRVGSHLTYNEQFF. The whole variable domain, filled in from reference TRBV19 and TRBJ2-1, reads DGGITQSPKYLFRKEGQNVTLSCEQNLNHDAMYWYRQDPGQGLRLIYYSQIVNDFQKGDIAEGYSVSREKKESFPLTVTSAQKNPTAFYLCASRVGSHLTYNEQFFGPGTRLTVL.

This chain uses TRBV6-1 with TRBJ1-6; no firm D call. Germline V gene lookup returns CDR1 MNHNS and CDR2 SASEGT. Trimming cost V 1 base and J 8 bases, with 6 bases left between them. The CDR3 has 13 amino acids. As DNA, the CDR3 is TGTGCCAGCAGTGAAGAAATGGATTCACCCCTCCACTTT. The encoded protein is CASSEEMDSPLHF.

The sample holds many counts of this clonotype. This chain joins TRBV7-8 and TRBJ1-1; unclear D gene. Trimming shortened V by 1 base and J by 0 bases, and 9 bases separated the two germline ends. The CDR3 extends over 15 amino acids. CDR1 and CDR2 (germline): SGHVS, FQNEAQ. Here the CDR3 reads CASSLERSVNTEAFF. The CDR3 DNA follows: TGTGCCAGCAGCTTAGAGCGGTCTGTGAACACTGAAGCTTTCTTT.

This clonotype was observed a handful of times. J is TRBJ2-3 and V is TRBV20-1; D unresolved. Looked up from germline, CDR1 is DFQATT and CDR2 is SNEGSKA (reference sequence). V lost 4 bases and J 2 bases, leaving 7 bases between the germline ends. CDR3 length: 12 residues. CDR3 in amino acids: CSANHPTDTQYF. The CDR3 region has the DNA TGCAGTGCTAACCACCCCACAGATACGCAGTATTTT.

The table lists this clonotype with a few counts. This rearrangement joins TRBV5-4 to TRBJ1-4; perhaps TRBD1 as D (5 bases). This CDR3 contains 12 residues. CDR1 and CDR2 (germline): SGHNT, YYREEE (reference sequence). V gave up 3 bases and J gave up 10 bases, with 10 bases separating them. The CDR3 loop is CASSSQGGKLFF. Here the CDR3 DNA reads TGTGCCAGCAGCTCTCAGGGCGGAAAACTGTTTTTT.

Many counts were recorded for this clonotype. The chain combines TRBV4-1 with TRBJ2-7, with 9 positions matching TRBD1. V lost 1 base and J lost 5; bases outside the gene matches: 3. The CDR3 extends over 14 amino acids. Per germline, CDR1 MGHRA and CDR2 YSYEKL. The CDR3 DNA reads TGCGCCAGCAGCCAAGGGACAGGGGATCACGAGCAGTACTTC. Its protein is CASSQGTGDHEQYF.